One and the same sample provided the 30 T cell receptor beta chains below, sequenced in a study of T cell responses to AZD1222 COVID-19 vaccine. The assay was immunoSEQ multiplex PCR, and TCRdb's table has in-frame clones only and misses some. This table holds roughly 120,000 clones, about nine tenths found once. Specimen: peripheral blood, collected on day 0 of AZD1222 vaccination. These receptors originate from an adult in good health.

This CDR3 is CASSEALQREKLFF. CDR3 in DNA: TGTGCCAGCAGTGAAGCTCTCCAGCGGGAAAAACTGTTTTTT. The chain has TRBV6-1 and TRBJ1-4, with D unresolved. Germline CDR1 MNHNS, CDR2 SASEGT. Trimming shortened V by 0 bases and J by 8 bases, and 10 bases separated the two germline ends. CDR3 size: 14 residues.

V and J are TRBV6-2 or TRBV6-3 and TRBJ2-3, with 13 bases fitting TRBD2. This CDR3 has 15 residues. The V and J ends lost 6 bases and 4 bases, in that order; junction bases with no gene match: 4. Germline V lookup: CDR1 MNHEY, CDR2 SVGEGT. CDR3 in DNA: TGTGCCAGCAGCGCGGGGACTAGCGGGGCAGATACGCAGTATTTT. It specifies CASSAGTSGADTQYF.

The J gene is TRBJ1-2, the V gene TRBV3-1 (or the pseudogene TRBV3-2); the D is unclear. V lost 0 bases and J 11 bases, leaving 10 bases between the germline ends. Germline V gene data show CDR1 as LGHDT and CDR2 as YNNKEL (reference sequence). The CDR3 is 12 amino acids. CDR3 amino acids: CASSQDRRSYTF. The CDR3 nucleotides are TGTGCCAGCAGCCAAGACAGGAGAAGTTACACCTTC.

The chain uses TRBV7-2 and TRBJ2-2; D uncertain. The ends were cut back, 5 bases at V and 2 bases at J, with 0 bases in the middle. Germline lookup yields CDR1 SGHTA and CDR2 FQGNSA. The CDR3 has 11 amino acids. The CDR3, as DNA: TGTGCCAGCAGCAACACCGGGGAGCTGTTTTTT. Residues: CASSNTGELFF.

The chain is built from TRBV11-2 and TRBJ1-1; 8 nucleotides agree with TRBD1. Germline trimming cut 5 bases from V and 4 bases from J; bases unmatched to any gene: 9. Looked up from germline, CDR1 is SGHAT and CDR2 is FQNNGV. The length of the CDR3 is 15 residues. The CDR3 loop reads CASSRRQGSSTEAFF. CDR3 nucleotide sequence: TGTGCCAGCAGCCGACGACAGGGGAGTAGCACTGAAGCTTTCTTT. Complete variable domain (other parts from reference TRBV11-2 and TRBJ1-1): EAGVAQSPRYKIIEKRQSVAFWCNPISGHATLYWYQQILGQGPKLLIQFQNNGVVDDSQLPKDRFSAERLKGVDSTLKIQPAKLEDSAVYLCASSRRQGSSTEAFFGQGTRLTVV.

This clone occurred once. The chain couples TRBV6-5 to TRBJ2-5; 7 bases align to TRBD1. The germline CDR1 and CDR2 sequences are MNHEY and SVGAGI. This CDR3 is built from 15 residues. V was clipped by 5 bases and J by 5 bases; unmatched bases: 11. CDR3 sequence: CASSNTGVMRETQYF. The CDR3, as DNA: TGTGCCAGCAGTAACACAGGGGTTATGCGGGAGACCCAGTACTTC.

This clone was seen a single time. The rearrangement joins TRBV6-2 or TRBV6-3 to TRBJ1-5; D gene unclear. Trimming pared 5 bases from V and 0 bases from J, leaving 8 bases between. CDR3 size: 14 residues. Germline-derived CDR1 and CDR2 are MNHEY and SVGEGT. CDR3 coding DNA: TGTGCCAGCAGTGGCCCGGTTAGCAATCAGCCCCAGCATTTT. Its protein product is CASSGPVSNQPQHF.

The J gene is TRBJ1-2, the V gene TRBV3-1 (or the pseudogene TRBV3-2); no clear D. V lost 3 bases to trimming and J lost 7 bases, with 12 bases between them. Per germline, CDR1 LGHDT and CDR2 YNNKEL (reference sequence). This CDR3 is 13 amino acids long. The CDR3 here is CASSQTQTSGYTF. The CDR3, as DNA: TGTGCCAGCAGCCAGACACAGACAAGTGGCTACACCTTC.

The chain carries TRBV2 and TRBJ2-1, with D unresolved. V gave up 3 bases and J gave up 10 bases, with 16 bases separating them. This CDR3 region has 14 residues. CDR1 and CDR2 (germline): SNHLY, FYNNEI. The CDR3 sequence: CASSDRSAHGEQFF. CDR3 DNA sequence: TGTGCCAGCAGTGATAGGTCCGCCCACGGGGAGCAGTTCTTC.

This chain joins TRBV6-1 and TRBJ2-3, with D tentatively TRBD2 (5 bases). The CDR3 contains 17 residues. Trimming took off 3 bases at V and 2 bases at J, with 18 bases between the two ends. Per germline, CDR1 MNHNS and CDR2 SASEGT. Written as DNA, the CDR3 is TGTGCCAGCAGTGAGTTTGGCTCAGCGGCCCCCACAGATACGCAGTATTTT. It encodes CASSEFGSAAPTDTQYF.

The rearrangement uses TRBV4-3 and TRBJ2-1, with TRBD2 matching over 7 bases. The ends lost 1 base at V and 6 bases at J; junction bases unmatched: 9. The CDR3 extends over 16 amino acids. The germline gives CDR1 LGHNA, CDR2 YSLEER. CDR3 coding DNA: TGCGCCAGCAGCCAAGGCTCGGGGGGACTCCTCAATGAGCAGTTCTTC. It specifies CASSQGSGGLLNEQFF.

The CDR3 DNA sequence: TGTGCCAGCTCATCCGCTAGCGGGGGGTACAATGAGCAGTTCTTC. Translating it yields CASSSASGGYNEQFF. The V gene is TRBV18, the J gene TRBJ2-1; 11 positions agree with TRBD2. The CDR3 sequence is 15 residues long. Germline V gene sequence: CDR1 KGHSH, CDR2 LQKENI. Trimming removed 5 bases from V and 4 bases from J; junction bases left unmatched: 4.

The V and J genes are TRBV28 and TRBJ1-5; possibly TRBD1 for D (5 bases). The CDR3 consists of 15 residues. In germline, CDR1 is MDHEN, CDR2 SYDVKM. V was pared by 3 bases and J by 2 bases, with 11 bases between. CDR3 nucleotide sequence: TGTGCCAGCAGTTTGTCCAGGGCGGGCAATCAGCCCCAGCATTTT. Encoded protein: CASSLSRAGNQPQHF.

Here the CDR3 reads CASSEGLRGGRETQYF. The CDR3 DNA is TGTGCCAGCAGTGAAGGTTTGCGGGGGGGCCGAGAGACCCAGTACTTC. The chain links TRBV6-1 to TRBJ2-5; 9 bases are a match to TRBD2. J gave up 4 bases and V 1 base, and 7 bases lay outside the gene matches. In germline, CDR1 is MNHNS, CDR2 SASEGT. There are 16 residues in the CDR3.

The chain carries TRBV7-2 and TRBJ1-3; D remains unclear. The CDR3 is made up of 12 amino acids. V shed 7 bases and J shed 3 bases, with 7 bases lying between them. Germline CDR1 reads SGHTA; CDR2 reads FQGNSA. The CDR3 is CASTMFGNTIYF. The CDR3 DNA follows: TGTGCCAGCACTATGTTTGGAAACACCATATATTTT.

This chain uses TRBV4-3 with TRBJ2-5; the D gene is possibly TRBD2 (6 bases). Trimming removed 4 bases from V and 0 bases from J, with 9 bases in between. This CDR3 spans 14 amino acids. The germline gives CDR1 LGHNA, CDR2 YSLEER. The CDR3 reads CASSPGVYQETQYF. The CDR3, as DNA: TGCGCCAGCAGCCCGGGGGTGTACCAAGAGACCCAGTACTTC.

The rearrangement links TRBV10-1 to TRBJ1-2; possible D gene TRBD1, 6 bases. The V and J ends lost 6 bases and 7 bases respectively, with 12 bases between them. This CDR3 contains 12 residues. Germline V gives CDR1 WNHNN, CDR2 SYGVQD (reference sequence). This chain's CDR3 is CASRGQFGGYTF. In DNA form, the CDR3 reads TGCGCCAGCAGAGGACAGTTCGGTGGCTACACCTTC.

This sequence joins TRBV4-2 and TRBJ1-1; D not certain. CDR1 and CDR2 from the germline V gene are LGHNA and YNFKEQ. The V end lost 0 bases, the J end lost 2 bases, and 13 bases lay between the germline ends. The CDR3 loop spans 16 amino acids. CDR3 region: CASSQESVALNTEAFF. DNA of the CDR3: TGTGCCAGCAGCCAAGAGTCCGTTGCTCTAAACACTGAAGCTTTCTTT.

J is TRBJ1-4 and V is TRBV10-1, with a possible D match to TRBD1 (5 bases). Germline CDR1 and CDR2: WNHNN and SYGVQD (reference sequence). The V and J ends lost 2 bases and 7 bases respectively, with 23 bases between them. The CDR3 totals 18 residues. CDR3 nucleotides: TGCGCCAGCAGTGAGCCCGGGGGGGGTCTCACCTTGGGTGAAAAACTGTTTTTT. Its translation is CASSEPGGGLTLGEKLFF.

This chain uses TRBV13 with TRBJ1-5; D ambiguous. Germline assignment: CDR1 PRHDT and CDR2 FYEKMQ (reference sequence). The V end lost 0 bases, the J end lost 6 bases, and 15 bases lay between the germline ends. The CDR3 spans 16 residues. Here the CDR3 DNA reads TGTGCCAGCAGCTTAGGGCTAATTCCCAACTTTCAGCCCCAGCATTTT. The encoded protein is CASSLGLIPNFQPQHF.

In DNA, the CDR3 is TGTGCCATGAAGGACAGGGAGAATGAAAAACTGTTTTTT. The encoded protein is CAMKDRENEKLFF. The chain is built from TRBV2 and TRBJ1-4; 8 nucleotides align to TRBD1. V lost 10 bases and J lost 5; bases outside the gene matches: 6. CDR1 is SNHLY and CDR2 is FYNNEI in the germline V gene. The CDR3 spans 13 residues.

The rearrangement uses TRBV10-3 and TRBJ2-7, with TRBD2 matching over 8 bases. The CDR3 contains 17 residues. Per germline, CDR1 ENHRY and CDR2 SYGVKD. Trimming removed 4 bases from V and 0 bases from J; junction bases left unmatched: 11. DNA for the CDR3: TGTGCCATCAGTGGTGACCCGGGACTAGGGTACTCCTACGAGCAGTACTTC. This codes for CAISGDPGLGYSYEQYF.

The chain employs TRBV7-8 and TRBJ2-2, with D perhaps TRBD1 (5 bases). The germline V gene has CDR1 SGHVS and CDR2 FQNEAQ. Trimming left V 1 base short and J 3 bases short, with 9 bases between. The CDR3 is made up of 15 amino acids. The CDR3 bases are TGTGCCAGCAGCTTAGGGACACCCTACACCGGGGAGCTGTTTTTT. Translated, it gives CASSLGTPYTGELFF.

The V gene is TRBV4-1, the J gene TRBJ1-4; D might be TRBD1 (6 bases). The CDR3 is 14 amino acids. V lost 1 base, J lost 8 bases, and 11 bases lay in between. Germline loops: CDR1 MGHRA, CDR2 YSYEKL. CDR3 in amino acids: CASSQAQRGEKLFF. Written as DNA, the CDR3 is TGCGCCAGCAGCCAAGCGCAGAGGGGGGAAAAACTGTTTTTT.

V gene TRBV6-2 or TRBV6-3 combines with J gene TRBJ2-2; D is perhaps TRBD2 (7 bases). Germline V CDR1 and CDR2: MNHEY, SVGEGT. V was trimmed by 6 bases and J by 3 bases, leaving 20 bases between them. The CDR3 totals 17 residues. The DNA of the CDR3 is TGTGCCAGCAGCCGACCGGCGGCGGGGGCGGACACCGGGGAGCTGTTTTTT. Residues: CASSRPAAGADTGELFF.

The chain joins TRBV6-6 to TRBJ1-5; perhaps TRBD1 as D (6 bases). Germline CDR1 reads MNHNY; CDR2 reads SVGAGI (reference sequence). This CDR3 is built from 14 residues. Between the trimmed V and J ends, which lost 5 bases and 4 bases, there was a span of 12 bases. The CDR3 loop is CASSQWTDNQPQHF. CDR3 DNA sequence: TGTGCCAGCAGTCAGTGGACAGATAATCAGCCCCAGCATTTT.

V and J are TRBV7-9 and TRBJ2-3; 8 bases agree with TRBD2. This CDR3 has 15 residues. V dropped 0 bases and J dropped 7; count of bases not matched to a gene: 6. Germline lookup yields CDR1 SEHNR and CDR2 FQNEAQ (reference sequence). This chain's CDR3 is CASSLAGGGSNTQYF. In DNA, the CDR3 is TGTGCCAGCAGCTTAGCCGGCGGGGGGTCAAATACGCAGTATTTT.

The chain recombines TRBV6-5 with TRBJ2-7; 9 bases match TRBD1. Germline V lookup: CDR1 MNHEY, CDR2 SVGAGI. The CDR3 loop spans 14 amino acids. J was trimmed by 5 bases and V by 5 bases; bases with no gene match: 7. CDR3 loop: CASSRQGVPNEQYF. CDR3 in DNA: TGTGCCAGCAGTCGACAGGGGGTCCCAAACGAGCAGTACTTC.

The chain links TRBV2 to TRBJ1-1, with no clear D. The CDR3 runs to 11 residues. The germline V gene has CDR1 SNHLY and CDR2 FYNNEI. Trimming removed 3 bases from V and 10 bases from J, with 9 bases in between. The CDR3 bases are TGTGCCAGCAGTGACAGCGGGAGAGCTTTCTTT. This encodes CASSDSGRAFF. Together with reference TRBV2 and TRBJ1-1, the CDR3 gives the full variable domain: EPEVTQTPSHQVTQMGQEVILRCVPISNHLYFYWYRQILGQKVEFLVSFYNNEISEKSEIFDDQFSVERPDGSNFTLKIRSTKLEDSAMYFCASSDSGRAFFGQGTRLTVV.

V gene TRBV7-6 combines with J gene TRBJ2-2, with 12 bases matching TRBD1. The CDR3 extends over 15 amino acids. V was pared by 6 bases and J by 8 bases, with 7 bases of the junction left unmatched. The V gene's germline CDR1 is SGHVS and CDR2 FNYEAQ. CDR3 DNA sequence: TGTGCCAGCAGGGCGGGACAGGGGGCGCTTGGGGAGCTGTTTTTT. Translating gives CASRAGQGALGELFF.